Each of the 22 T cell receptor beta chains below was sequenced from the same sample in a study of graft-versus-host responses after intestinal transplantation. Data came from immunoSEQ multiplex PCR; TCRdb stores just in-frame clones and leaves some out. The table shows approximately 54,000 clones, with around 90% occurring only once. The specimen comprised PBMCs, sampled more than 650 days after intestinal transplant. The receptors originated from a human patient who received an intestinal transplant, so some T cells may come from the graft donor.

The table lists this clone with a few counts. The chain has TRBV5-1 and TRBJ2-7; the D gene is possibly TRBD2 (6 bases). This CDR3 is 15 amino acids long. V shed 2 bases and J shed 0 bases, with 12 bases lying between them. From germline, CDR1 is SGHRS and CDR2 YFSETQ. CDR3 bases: TGCGCCAGCAGCTTCCTTAGCGGAAGCTCCTACGAGCAGTACTTC. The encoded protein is CASSFLSGSSYEQYF.

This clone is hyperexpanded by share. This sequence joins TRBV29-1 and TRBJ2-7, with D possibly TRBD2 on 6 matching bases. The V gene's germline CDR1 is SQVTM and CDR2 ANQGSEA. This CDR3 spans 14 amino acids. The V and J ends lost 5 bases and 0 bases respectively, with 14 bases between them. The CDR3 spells CSVLTAGSSYEQYF. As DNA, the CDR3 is TGCAGCGTTCTAACGGCGGGGAGCTCCTACGAGCAGTACTTC.

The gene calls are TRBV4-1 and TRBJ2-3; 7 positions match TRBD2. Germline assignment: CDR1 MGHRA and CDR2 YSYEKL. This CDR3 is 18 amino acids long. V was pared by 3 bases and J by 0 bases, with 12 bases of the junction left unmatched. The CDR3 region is CASSQARLAPLSTDTQYF. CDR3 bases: TGCGCCAGCAGCCAGGCACGACTAGCTCCCCTTAGCACAGATACGCAGTATTTT.

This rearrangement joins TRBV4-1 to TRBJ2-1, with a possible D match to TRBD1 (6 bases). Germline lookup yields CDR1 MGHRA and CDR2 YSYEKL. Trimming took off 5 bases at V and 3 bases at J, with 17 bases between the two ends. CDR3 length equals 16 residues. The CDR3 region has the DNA TGCGCCAGCAGCGAGGGGGATAGCCTTTACTACAATGAGCAGTTCTTC. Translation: CASSEGDSLYYNEQFF.

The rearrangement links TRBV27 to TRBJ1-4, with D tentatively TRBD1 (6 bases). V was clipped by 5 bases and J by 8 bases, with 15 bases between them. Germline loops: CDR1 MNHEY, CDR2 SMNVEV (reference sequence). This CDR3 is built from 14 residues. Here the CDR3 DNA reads TGTGCCAGCAGTCTCGGGACAAGTTACGAAAAACTGTTTTTT. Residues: CASSLGTSYEKLFF.

The CDR3 region is CASSPDRANTGELFF. CDR3 coding DNA: TGTGCCAGCAGCCCGGACAGGGCGAACACCGGGGAGCTGTTTTTT. The chain combines TRBV9 with TRBJ2-2, with 8 bases fitting TRBD1. J was trimmed by 0 bases and V by 4 bases; bases with no gene match: 2. CDR3 length equals 15 residues. Germline CDR1 and CDR2: SGDLS and YYNGEE.

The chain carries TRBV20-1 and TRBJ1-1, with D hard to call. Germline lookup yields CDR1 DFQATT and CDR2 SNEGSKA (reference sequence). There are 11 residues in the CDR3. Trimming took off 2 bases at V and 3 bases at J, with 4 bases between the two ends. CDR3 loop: CSARLDTEAFF. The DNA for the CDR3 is TGCAGTGCTAGACTGGACACTGAAGCTTTCTTT.

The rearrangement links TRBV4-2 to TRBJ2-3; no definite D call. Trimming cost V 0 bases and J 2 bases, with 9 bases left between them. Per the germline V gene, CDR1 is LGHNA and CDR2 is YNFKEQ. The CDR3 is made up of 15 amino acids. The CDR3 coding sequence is TGTGCCAGCAGCCAAGAGGCTTTCAACACAGATACGCAGTATTTT. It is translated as CASSQEAFNTDTQYF.

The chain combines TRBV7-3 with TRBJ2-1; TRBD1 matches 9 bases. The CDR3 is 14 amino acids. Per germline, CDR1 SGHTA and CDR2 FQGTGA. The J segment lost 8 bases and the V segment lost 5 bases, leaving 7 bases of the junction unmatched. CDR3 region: CASSPGTGSHEQFF. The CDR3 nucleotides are TGTGCCAGCAGCCCCGGGACAGGGAGCCATGAGCAGTTCTTC.

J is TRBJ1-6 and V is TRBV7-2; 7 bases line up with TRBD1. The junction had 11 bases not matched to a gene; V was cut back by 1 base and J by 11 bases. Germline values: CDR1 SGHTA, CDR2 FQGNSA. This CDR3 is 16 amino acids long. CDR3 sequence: CASSLVIGAGGAPLHF. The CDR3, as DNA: TGTGCCAGCAGCTTAGTAATCGGGGCAGGGGGAGCACCCCTCCACTTT.

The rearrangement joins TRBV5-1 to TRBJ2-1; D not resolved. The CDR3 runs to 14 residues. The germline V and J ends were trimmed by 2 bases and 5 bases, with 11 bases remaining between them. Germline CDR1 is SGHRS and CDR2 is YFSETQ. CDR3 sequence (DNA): TGCGCCAGCAGCTTCCGCCCCACAAACAATGAGCAGTTCTTC. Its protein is CASSFRPTNNEQFF.

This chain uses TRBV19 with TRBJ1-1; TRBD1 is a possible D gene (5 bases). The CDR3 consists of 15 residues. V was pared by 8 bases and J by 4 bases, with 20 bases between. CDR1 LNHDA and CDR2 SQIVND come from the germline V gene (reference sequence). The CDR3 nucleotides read TGTGCCAGTCGCCACCGGAGGGGAAGGGGCACTGAAGCTTTCTTT. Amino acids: CASRHRRGRGTEAFF.

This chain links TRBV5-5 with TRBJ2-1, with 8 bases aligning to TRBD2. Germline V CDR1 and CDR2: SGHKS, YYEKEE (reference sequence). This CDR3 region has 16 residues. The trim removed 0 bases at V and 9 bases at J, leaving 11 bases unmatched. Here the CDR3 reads CASSLEPAGAPVEQFF. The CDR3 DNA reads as TGTGCCAGCAGCTTGGAACCAGCGGGGGCCCCCGTTGAGCAGTTCTTC. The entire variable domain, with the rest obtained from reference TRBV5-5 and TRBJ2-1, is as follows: DAGVTQSPTHLIKTRGQQVTLRCSPISGHKSVSWYQQVLGQGPQFIFQYYEKEERGRGNFPDRFSARQFPNYSSELNVNALLLGDSALYLCASSLEPAGAPVEQFFGPGTRLTVL.

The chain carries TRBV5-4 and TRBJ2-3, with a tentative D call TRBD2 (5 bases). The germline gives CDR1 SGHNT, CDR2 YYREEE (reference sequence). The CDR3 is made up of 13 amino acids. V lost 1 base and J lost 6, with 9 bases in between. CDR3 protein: CASSLPPGDTQYF. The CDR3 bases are TGTGCCAGCAGCTTGCCCCCGGGGGATACGCAGTATTTT.

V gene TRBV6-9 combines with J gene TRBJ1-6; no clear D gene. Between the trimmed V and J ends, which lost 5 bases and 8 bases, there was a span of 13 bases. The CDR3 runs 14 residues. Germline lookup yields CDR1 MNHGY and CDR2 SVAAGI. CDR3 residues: CASSPASAYSPLHF. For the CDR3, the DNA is TGTGCCAGCAGTCCAGCCTCGGCGTATTCACCCCTCCACTTT.

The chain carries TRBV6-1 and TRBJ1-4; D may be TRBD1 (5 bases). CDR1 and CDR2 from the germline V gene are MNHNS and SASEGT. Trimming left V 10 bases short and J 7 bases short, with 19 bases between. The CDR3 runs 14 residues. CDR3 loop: CANDPGTEGEKLFF. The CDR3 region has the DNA TGTGCCAACGACCCCGGGACCGAGGGTGAAAAACTGTTTTTT.

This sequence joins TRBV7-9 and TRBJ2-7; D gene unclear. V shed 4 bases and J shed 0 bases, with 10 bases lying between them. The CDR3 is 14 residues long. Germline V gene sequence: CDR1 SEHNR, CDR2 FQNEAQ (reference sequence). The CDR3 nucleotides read TGTGCCAGCAGCTCGACGGAGAGCTCCTACGAGCAGTACTTC. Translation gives CASSSTESSYEQYF.

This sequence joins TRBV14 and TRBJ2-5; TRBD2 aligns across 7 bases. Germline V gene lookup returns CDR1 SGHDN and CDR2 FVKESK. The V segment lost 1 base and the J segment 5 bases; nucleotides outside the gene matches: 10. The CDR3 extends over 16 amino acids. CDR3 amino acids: CASSQGTSLIWETQYF. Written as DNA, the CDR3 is TGTGCCAGCAGCCAAGGGACTAGTCTCATCTGGGAGACCCAGTACTTC.

The CDR3 protein is CASSYSSGVGNQPQHF. CDR3 nucleotides: TGTGCCAGCAGTTACTCCTCCGGGGTTGGCAATCAGCCCCAGCATTTT. The chain couples TRBV6-6 to TRBJ1-5; D unclear. Germline V lookup: CDR1 MNHNY, CDR2 SVGAGI (reference sequence). V gave up 0 bases and J gave up 2 bases, with 11 bases separating them. CDR3 length equals 16 residues.

CDR3 amino acids: CASSAGGTQYF. The CDR3 DNA sequence: TGTGCCAGCAGTGCGGGAGGTACGCAGTATTTT. V is TRBV25-1 and J is TRBJ2-3, with TRBD2 matching over 7 bases. Per the germline V gene, CDR1 is MGHDK and CDR2 is SYGVNS. With 4 bases clipped from V and 8 bases from J, the junction kept 0 bases outside the gene matches. There are 11 residues in the CDR3.

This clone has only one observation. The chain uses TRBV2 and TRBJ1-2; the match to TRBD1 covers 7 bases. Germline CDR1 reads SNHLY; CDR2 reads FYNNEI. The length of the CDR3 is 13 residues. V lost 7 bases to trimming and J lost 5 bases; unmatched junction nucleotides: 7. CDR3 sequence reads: CASTRDSSYGYTF. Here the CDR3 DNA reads TGTGCCAGCACCCGGGACAGCTCTTATGGCTACACCTTC.

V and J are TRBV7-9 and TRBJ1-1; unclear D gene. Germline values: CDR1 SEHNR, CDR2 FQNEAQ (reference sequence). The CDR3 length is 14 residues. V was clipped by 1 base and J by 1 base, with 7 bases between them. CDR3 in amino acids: CASSLGGPNTEAFF. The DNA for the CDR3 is TGTGCCAGCAGCTTAGGGGGTCCGAACACTGAAGCTTTCTTT.